The T cell receptor beta chain described here comes from a study of T cell clonotyping in hematopoietic cell transplantation. Recipient blood drawn about 28 days pretransplant and days 30, 100, 180 after. As for this clone: Antigen unknown.

Sequencing used immunoSEQ multiplex PCR; TCRdb keeps in-frame clones, though not all of them. The repertoire holds some 13,000 clones, with around nine tenths as singletons. The study's findings and limits: Recipient TCR diversity dropped after transplant; expanded clonotypes rose from day 30 to 180. Broader posttransplant TCR repertoire diversity was predicted by graft donor and pretransplant recipient Inverse Simpson Index values. Without cell sorting, CD4 versus CD8 contributions remain unresolved.

The starting material was PBMCs, obtained 100 days after allogeneic stem cell transplant. The receptor was isolated from a female patient aged 50-60 years who had an allogeneic stem cell transplant from an unrelated donor, so the T cells may come from the graft donor. Some clones in this sample may be carry-over from other donors' samples.

CDR3 sequence: CASSLQETQYF. The CDR3 DNA sequence: TGCGCCAGCAGCTTGCAAGAGACCCAGTACTTC. This chain connects TRBV5-1 to TRBJ2-5; D ambiguous. The V gene's germline CDR1 is SGHRS and CDR2 YFSETQ. Trimming stripped 1 base from V and 2 bases from J, with 0 bases between. This CDR3 region has 11 residues.